This T cell receptor (beta chain) was documented in a study of human T cells and chemical hapten exposure. As for the study in general: The study sensitized with 2% DPC on a 2 cm by 2 cm patch of upper inner arm skin. Each week of the roughly 22-week study, patients had diphenylcyclopropenone applied to the scalp.

This clonotype was observed a few times. TCRdb independently ran MiXCR on the RACE reads; one entry per CDR3 protein. The sample lists 85,000 to 100,000 distinct CDR3 sequences; around 12% were seen once. Specified time point: patch test 1, 2 weeks after DPC sensitization. Stated treatment: therapeutic diphenylcyclopropenone sensitization with weekly scalp DPC. Suited to DPC and affected by alopecia, the donors ranged from 18 to 70 years old. The CDR3 extends over 16 amino acids. V gave up 5 bases and J gave up 3 bases; unmatched junction bases: 10. Germline V gene data show CDR1 as SGHAT and CDR2 as FQNNGV.

The rearrangement joins TRBV11-2 to TRBJ2-7; the match to TRBD2 covers 10 bases. Material: whole blood, obtained in connection with sensitization to the hapten diphenylcyclopropenone (DPC). The receptor was isolated from a woman aged 40 to 50 with alopecia areata. Some clones in this sample may be carry-over from other donors' samples. CDR3 in amino acids: CASSTLGLAVVYEQYF. CDR3 nucleotide sequence: TGTGCCAGCAGCACCCTAGGACTAGCGGTCGTCTACGAGCAGTACTTC.